Below, 19 T cell receptor beta chains from the same sample are listed, as sequenced in a study of T cell responses to AZD1222 COVID-19 vaccine. Assay: immunoSEQ multiplex PCR; the TCRdb copy retains only in-frame clones and omits some. The sample lists 150,000 or so clones, about nine tenths occurring once. The material was peripheral blood, obtained on day 0 of AZD1222 vaccination. The receptors were gathered from an adult in good health.

Details on this clone: Relative to the germline gene, one junction end is altered; a read error may explain this. The same CDR3 also results from other DNA sequences found in this sample. The chain uses TRBV5-1 and TRBJ1-1; D not certain. CDR1 is SGHRS and CDR2 is YFSETQ in the germline V gene. The CDR3 has 13 amino acids. CDR3: CASSLVVNTEAFF. The CDR3, as DNA: TGCGCCAGCAGCTTGGTGGTGAACACTGAAGCCTTCTTT.

The chain carries TRBV7-9 and TRBJ1-4, with 7 nucleotides matching TRBD1. The V segment lost 2 bases and the J segment 8 bases; nucleotides outside the gene matches: 14. This CDR3 contains 17 residues. Germline loops: CDR1 SEHNR, CDR2 FQNEAQ (reference sequence). The CDR3 is CASSLSGQGDPYEKLFF. The CDR3 coding sequence is TGTGCCAGCAGCTTATCAGGTCAGGGGGATCCGTACGAAAAACTGTTTTTT.

In DNA form, the CDR3 reads TGTGCCAGCAGCCCTTTGAGGGGACAGTATAGAGACGAGCAGTACTTC. As protein: CASSPLRGQYRDEQYF. V gene TRBV28 combines with J gene TRBJ2-7, with TRBD1 matching 7 bases. J lost 5 bases, V lost 6 bases, and 16 bases had no gene match. The CDR3 extends over 16 amino acids. The germline CDR1 and CDR2 sequences are MDHEN and SYDVKM.

This clone was found once. The chain links TRBV28 to TRBJ2-7; the D is unclear. Germline lookup yields CDR1 MDHEN and CDR2 SYDVKM. This CDR3 region has 12 residues. V dropped 5 bases and J dropped 3 bases, with 8 bases sitting between them. The CDR3 loop is CASSPIYYEQYF. CDR3 bases: TGTGCCAGCAGTCCCATCTACTACGAGCAGTACTTC.

The chain employs TRBV5-8 and TRBJ1-6; D is undetermined. From germline, CDR1 is SGHTS and CDR2 YDEGEE. Trimming shortened V by 1 base and J by 7 bases, and 9 bases separated the two germline ends. The CDR3 has 14 amino acids. The CDR3 sequence is CASSLRTTNSPLHF. The DNA for the CDR3 is TGTGCCAGCAGCTTGAGAACGACGAATTCACCCCTCCACTTT.

The rearrangement uses TRBV4-1 and TRBJ1-2; D is perhaps TRBD1 (5 bases). Germline V gives CDR1 MGHRA, CDR2 YSYEKL. This CDR3 has 15 residues. V lost 3 bases to trimming and J lost 3 bases, with 14 bases between them. CDR3 region: CASSQTGGVHYGYTF. In DNA, the CDR3 is TGCGCCAGCAGCCAGACGGGAGGGGTACACTATGGCTACACCTTC.

The V gene is TRBV9, the J gene TRBJ2-7; no definite D call. Germline V CDR1 and CDR2: SGDLS, YYNGEE. The ends were cut back, 5 bases at V and 5 bases at J, with 2 bases in the middle. This CDR3 has 9 amino acids. The CDR3 DNA follows: TGTGCCAGCAGGAACGAGCAGTACTTC. Its protein is CASRNEQYF. The variable domain in full, completed from reference TRBV9 and TRBJ2-7, reads DSGVTQTPKHLITATGQRVTLRCSPRSGDLSVYWYQQSLDQGLQFLIQYYNGEERAKGNILERFSAQQFPDLHSELNLSSLELGDSALYFCASRNEQYFGPGTRLTVT.

The V gene is TRBV9, the J gene TRBJ1-1; D possibly corresponds to TRBD1 (6 bases). The V gene lost 3 bases and the J gene lost 4 bases, with 13 bases spanning the gap. CDR1 is SGDLS, CDR2 YYNGEE, per germline. CDR3 length: 14 amino acids. CDR3 loop: CASSAQGWGTEAFF. CDR3 bases: TGTGCCAGCAGCGCACAGGGTTGGGGCACTGAAGCTTTCTTT.

The V call is TRBV15, the J call TRBJ1-1; D is possibly TRBD1 (5 bases). Germline V gene lookup returns CDR1 LNHNV and CDR2 YYDKDF (reference sequence). Trimming cost V 6 bases and J 0 bases, with 8 bases left between them. This CDR3 comprises 13 residues. The CDR3 bases are TGTGCCACCAGGGGGGGTTTGAACACTGAAGCTTTCTTT. Translating it yields CATRGGLNTEAFF.

This clone was recorded only once. This sequence joins TRBV5-1 and TRBJ2-6; D is undetermined. The CDR3 has 14 residues. Looked up from germline, CDR1 is SGHRS and CDR2 is YFSETQ. With 8 bases removed from V and 1 base from J, the gap between germline ends came to 10 bases. This chain's CDR3 is CASRPMSGANVLTF. In nucleotides, the CDR3 is TGCGCCAGTAGACCAATGTCTGGGGCCAACGTCCTGACTTTC.

The chain joins TRBV18 to TRBJ1-2; 8 positions match TRBD1. The CDR3 covers 15 residues. V lost 5 bases to trimming and J lost 1 base; unmatched junction nucleotides: 6. Looked up from germline, CDR1 is KGHSH and CDR2 is LQKENI. DNA for the CDR3: TGTGCCAGCTCAGATCCGGGACAGGTTAACTATGGCTACACCTTC. Translation: CASSDPGQVNYGYTF.

This clone was picked up one time. The chain recombines TRBV3-1 (or the pseudogene TRBV3-2) with TRBJ1-1; D might be TRBD1 (6 bases). The CDR3 has 16 amino acids. Germline V gives CDR1 LGHDT, CDR2 YNNKEL (reference sequence). The germline V and J ends were trimmed by 0 bases and 0 bases, with 11 bases remaining between them. CDR3 residues: CASSQDETGMNTEAFF. CDR3 sequence (DNA): TGTGCCAGCAGCCAAGATGAAACAGGGATGAACACTGAAGCTTTCTTT.

The V call is TRBV5-1, the J call TRBJ1-1; D is unclear. Trimming left V 4 bases short and J 1 base short, with 11 bases between. This CDR3 spans 14 amino acids. Germline values: CDR1 SGHRS, CDR2 YFSETQ. This CDR3 reads CASSPSTRNTEAFF. The CDR3 coding sequence is TGCGCCAGCAGCCCATCCACACGGAACACTGAAGCTTTCTTT.

A few counts support this clone. The chain carries TRBV2 and TRBJ1-1; D gene unclear. This CDR3 comprises 14 residues. With 2 bases removed from V and 1 base from J, the gap between germline ends came to 8 bases. Per germline, CDR1 SNHLY and CDR2 FYNNEI. CDR3 region: CASSETGENTEAFF. DNA for the CDR3: TGTGCCAGCAGTGAAACCGGGGAGAACACTGAAGCTTTCTTT. Together with reference TRBV2 and TRBJ1-1, the CDR3 gives the full variable domain: EPEVTQTPSHQVTQMGQEVILRCVPISNHLYFYWYRQILGQKVEFLVSFYNNEISEKSEIFDDQFSVERPDGSNFTLKIRSTKLEDSAMYFCASSETGENTEAFFGQGTRLTVV.

The rearrangement uses TRBV7-6 and TRBJ2-7; D is undetermined. Germline-derived CDR1 and CDR2 are SGHVS and FNYEAQ. The CDR3 runs 15 residues. Trimming took 5 bases from V and 5 from J, leaving 19 bases between them. The CDR3 DNA follows: TGTGCCAGCAGCCTCCTCGGGCCCTCACGGGACGAGCAGTACTTC. Amino acid sequence: CASSLLGPSRDEQYF.

This clone was counted once. The chain is built from TRBV18 and TRBJ1-2; D remains ambiguous. Germline assignment: CDR1 KGHSH and CDR2 LQKENI. The CDR3 contains 13 residues. The V end was cut by 6 bases, the J end by 1 base, with 9 bases between. In DNA, the CDR3 is TGTGCCAGCTCGCGTACAGTTAACTATGGCTACACCTTC. Residues: CASSRTVNYGYTF. The full variable domain, rest sourced from reference TRBV18 and TRBJ1-2, is NAGVMQNPRHLVRRRGQEARLRCSPMKGHSHVYWYRQLPEEGLKFMVYLQKENIIDESGMPKERFSAEFPKEGPSILRIQQVVRGDSAAYFCASSRTVNYGYTFGSGTRLTVV.

The chain employs TRBV19 and TRBJ2-4; D gene unclear. The CDR3 covers 16 residues. CDR1 and CDR2 (germline): LNHDA, SQIVND (reference sequence). The ends were cut back, 1 base at V and 0 bases at J, with 10 bases in the middle. The CDR3 DNA follows: TGTGCCAGTAGTATAGTGGCAGGCCTAGCCAAAAACATTCAGTACTTC. As protein: CASSIVAGLAKNIQYF.

The rearrangement joins TRBV13 to TRBJ1-1, with TRBD1 matching 7 bases. The CDR3 consists of 15 residues. The germline gives CDR1 PRHDT, CDR2 FYEKMQ (reference sequence). V was pared by 2 bases and J by 3 bases, with 6 bases of the junction left unmatched. CDR3 in DNA: TGTGCCAGCAGCTTAAAAGGGGGCGGCTACACTGAAGCTTTCTTT. Residues: CASSLKGGGYTEAFF.

The CDR3 region is CASSPLADTQYF. The CDR3, as DNA: TGTGCCAGCTCACCTCTCGCGGATACGCAGTATTTT. The genes are TRBV18 and TRBJ2-3; D gene ambiguous. V shed 3 bases and J shed 6 bases, with 7 bases lying between them. Germline V gene sequence: CDR1 KGHSH, CDR2 LQKENI. This CDR3 has 12 residues.